These T cell receptor beta chains were read from a single sample in a study of chemoradiotherapy in HPV16-positive cancers. Clones were read by immunoSEQ multiplex PCR, and TCRdb kept only the in-frame ones, dropping some. The sample records a few thousand clones, under 70% being singletons. The material sequenced was tumor tissue, taken from a patient who underwent chemoradiotherapy. Receptors originate from a human donor with HPV-associated anogenital cancer. Both conserved end residues are part of each CDR3. D genes are given only for firm matches. The size of a clone is reported for some rows only, either as once, few or many, or as a class for expanded clones.

>TRBJ2-5|-|TRBV11-2|-
CASSLKLGNQETQYF
TGTGCCAGCAGCTTAAAGCTTGGGAACCAAGAGACCCAGTACTTC
>TRBJ2-1|-|TRBV4-2|few
CASRPWQGGDNEQFF
TGTGCCAGCAGGCCTTGGCAGGGTGGAGACAATGAGCAGTTCTTC
>TRBJ2-2|TRBD1|TRBV7-8|-
CASSLRDRGAGELFF
TGTGCCAGCAGCTTAAGGGACAGGGGGGCCGGGGAGCTGTTTTTT
>TRBJ2-6|-|TRBV29-1|-
CSVGPTAVSGANVLTF
TGCAGCGTCGGGCCGACAGCTGTCTCTGGGGCCAACGTCCTGACTTTC
>TRBJ1-2|-|TRBV30|-
CAWSNRYATRDGYTF
TGTGCCTGGAGTAACCGTTACGCCACCCGGGATGGCTACACCTTC
>TRBJ2-5|TRBD1|TRBV7-2|-
CASSLVGQASLLETQYF
TGTGCCAGCAGCTTAGTAGGACAGGCAAGCCTTCTGGAGACCCAGTACTTC
>TRBJ1-1|-|TRBV18|-
CASSPSPGSNTEAFF
TGTGCCAGCTCACCGTCTCCGGGGTCGAACACTGAAGCTTTCTTT
>TRBJ2-1|-|TRBV4-3|large
CASSQGRGVRYNEQFF
TGCGCCAGCAGCCAAGGAAGGGGAGTGCGCTACAATGAGCAGTTCTTC
>TRBJ2-7|-|TRBV7-2|-
CASSLQGGTYEQYF
TGTGCCAGCAGCTTACAGGGAGGAACCTACGAGCAGTACTTC
>TRBJ2-3|-|TRBV7-9|once
CATRPNTDTQYF
TGTGCCACCCGACCGAACACAGATACGCAGTATTTT
>TRBJ2-5|-|TRBV7-9|-
CASSLASTKTQYF
TGTGCCAGCAGCTTAGCCTCGACGAAGACCCAGTACTTC
>TRBJ2-1|TRBD2|TRBV4-1|-
CASSPQRGDNEQFF
TGCGCCAGCAGCCCCCAGCGGGGGGACAATGAGCAGTTCTTC
>TRBJ2-5|-|TRBV6-1|few
CASSDAPQTLGETQYF
TGTGCCAGCAGTGATGCCCCCCAAACGTTGGGGGAGACCCAGTACTTC
>TRBJ2-1|-|TRBV7-3|large
CASSSLLGGDEQFF
TGTGCCAGCAGCTCTTTACTAGGTGGGGATGAGCAGTTCTTC
>TRBJ1-2|-|TRBV7-9|-
CASSQRALVGHYGYTF
TGTGCCAGCAGCCAAAGAGCGTTGGTAGGACACTATGGCTACACCTTC
>TRBJ2-1|TRBD2|TRBV27|-
CASSSPRTSGSYNEQFF
TGTGCCAGCAGTTCTCCCCGGACTAGCGGGAGTTACAATGAGCAGTTCTTC
>TRBJ2-7|-|TRBV10-3|medium-sized
CAIRKDSSYEQYF
TGTGCCATCAGGAAGGACAGCTCCTACGAGCAGTACTTC
>TRBJ2-5|-|TRBV28|few
CASSLFGLGYQETQYF
TGTGCCAGCAGTTTATTTGGACTCGGGTACCAAGAGACCCAGTACTTC
>TRBJ2-7|TRBD2|TRBV14|-
CASSQYSGVYEQYF
TGTGCCAGCAGCCAGTATAGCGGGGTCTACGAGCAGTACTTC
>TRBJ2-3|-|TRBV2|-
CASRSGLQISTDTQYF
TGTGCCAGCAGGTCGGGACTTCAGATTAGCACAGATACGCAGTATTTT
>TRBJ2-1|-|TRBV5-4|few
CASSYLSAGSYNEQFF
TGTGCCAGCAGCTACCTTAGCGCAGGCTCCTACAATGAGCAGTTCTTC
>TRBJ2-1|TRBD2|TRBV7-2|few
CASSSGRTNNEQFF
TGTGCCAGCAGCTCCGGGAGGACCAACAATGAGCAGTTCTTC
>TRBJ1-1|TRBD1|TRBV6-6|large
CASSPTGWTEAFF
TGTGCCAGCAGTCCGACAGGGTGGACTGAAGCTTTCTTT
>TRBJ1-2|-|TRBV10-2|-
CASRRGTPNYGYTF
TGCGCCAGCAGGCGGGGGACTCCAAACTATGGCTACACCTTC
>TRBJ1-2|-|TRBV7-3|-
CASSLTPMAGGYTF
TGTGCCAGCAGCTTAACCCCTATGGCCGGGGGCTACACCTTC
>TRBJ1-1|-|TRBV4-1|-
CATSYGRDTEAFF
TGCGCCACTTCCTATGGGAGGGACACTGAAGCTTTCTTT
>TRBJ1-6|-|TRBV5-1|large
CASSLLGENSPLHF
TGCGCCAGCAGCTTGTTAGGGGAGAATTCACCCCTCCACTTT
>TRBJ1-5|-|TRBV27|once
CASSLYGDSASNQPQHF
TGTGCCAGCAGTTTGTATGGGGACTCGGCTAGCAATCAGCCCCAGCATTTT
>TRBJ1-5|-|TRBV19|once
CASSTLSDPQHF
TGTGCCAGTAGTACCCTTTCTGATCCCCAGCATTTT
>TRBJ1-5|-|TRBV6-6|-
CASSSSGARWPQHF
TGTGCCAGCAGTTCCTCGGGGGCAAGGTGGCCCCAGCATTTT
>TRBJ2-2|-|TRBV19|once
CASSWGAGELFF
TGTGCCAGTAGTTGGGGAGCCGGGGAGCTGTTTTTT
>TRBJ2-4|-|TRBV6-5|once
CASSTPHIQYF
TGTGCCAGCAGTACGCCACACATTCAGTACTTC
>TRBJ1-2|-|TRBV28|once
CASSPSGPIYGYTF
TGTGCCAGCAGTCCCTCGGGCCCTATCTATGGCTACACCTTC
>TRBJ1-1|-|TRBV29-1|-
CSVRQYNTEAFF
TGCAGCGTTCGACAGTACAACACTGAAGCTTTCTTT
>TRBJ2-5|TRBD2|TRBV9|-
CASSAGLGLGQETQYF
TGTGCCAGCAGCGCGGGACTAGGGTTGGGCCAAGAGACCCAGTACTTC
>TRBJ1-5|TRBD1|TRBV4-3|medium-sized
CASSQDAHGQGVVQPQHF
TGCGCCAGCAGCCAAGATGCCCACGGACAGGGCGTAGTTCAGCCCCAGCATTTT
>TRBJ2-2|-|TRBV7-9|-
CASSPWGSDGELFF
TGTGCCAGCAGCCCTTGGGGGTCCGACGGGGAGCTGTTTTTT
>TRBJ1-1|-|TRBV5-6|-
CASSLAVNTEAFF
TGTGCCAGCAGCTTGGCCGTAAACACTGAAGCTTTCTTT
>TRBJ2-7|TRBD1|TRBV19|once
CASSTSGTGVYEQYF
TGTGCCAGTAGTACATCCGGGACAGGGGTCTACGAGCAGTACTTC
>TRBJ2-1|TRBD2|TRBV7-7|-
CASSTGLAAYNEQFF
TGTGCCAGCAGCACCGGACTAGCGGCTTACAATGAGCAGTTCTTC
>TRBJ1-5|-|TRBV11-2|-
CASSLGGASNQPQHF
TGTGCCAGCAGCTTGGGAGGGGCTAGCAATCAGCCCCAGCATTTT
>TRBJ2-1|TRBD2|TRBV4-3|-
CASSQGSGLAAFFNEQFF
TGCGCCAGCAGCCAAGGGTCAGGACTAGCGGCCTTTTTCAATGAGCAGTTCTTC
>TRBJ1-2|-|TRBV4-2|hyperexpanded
CASSQDHRADGYTF
TGTGCCAGCAGCCAAGATCACAGGGCGGATGGCTACACCTTC
>TRBJ2-3|-|TRBV7-2|-
CASSSSGTDTQYF
TGTGCCAGCAGCTCATCAGGCACAGATACGCAGTATTTT
>TRBJ1-1|TRBD1|TRBV7-2|large
CASSRMDRAETEAFF
TGTGCCAGCAGCCGAATGGACAGGGCGGAGACTGAAGCTTTCTTT
>TRBJ2-1|TRBD2|TRBV7-2|-
CASSTTGTSGGDEQFF
TGTGCCAGCAGCACGACCGGGACTAGCGGGGGTGATGAGCAGTTCTTC
>TRBJ1-1|-|TRBV6-1|few
CASSPLSGRETEAFF
TGTGCCAGCAGCCCGTTATCCGGCAGGGAAACTGAAGCTTTCTTT
>TRBJ1-2|-|TRBV10-3|few
CAISPGPGDGYTF
TGTGCCATCAGTCCGGGGCCCGGAGATGGCTACACCTTC
>TRBJ2-5|TRBD2|TRBV7-9|-
CASSPRRGRGETQYF
TGTGCCAGCAGCCCCAGGCGGGGGAGAGGGGAGACCCAGTACTTC
>TRBJ2-7|-|TRBV28|-
CASSYTGLEQYF
TGTGCCAGCAGCTATACAGGGTTAGAACAGTACTTC
>TRBJ1-4|-|TRBV18|-
CASSSVTAAKEKLFF
TGTGCCAGCTCAAGTGTGACGGCCGCCAAGGAAAAACTGTTTTTT
>TRBJ2-2|-|TRBV11-3|-
CASTDAWTSVTGELFF
TGTGCCAGCACCGACGCCTGGACCTCCGTAACCGGGGAGCTGTTTTTT
>TRBJ2-1|-|TRBV7-2|-
CASSLDGMGYNEQFF
TGTGCCAGCAGCTTAGACGGGATGGGTTACAATGAGCAGTTCTTC
>TRBJ1-1|-|TRBV30|-
CAWGKGGFNTEAFF
TGTGCCTGGGGCAAAGGAGGTTTCAACACTGAAGCTTTCTTT
>TRBJ2-3|-|TRBV28|-
CASSLRGAADTQYF
TGTGCCAGCAGTTTGAGGGGGGCGGCGGATACGCAGTATTTT
>TRBJ2-2|-|TRBV7-2|-
CASSLAGPTGELFF
TGTGCCAGCAGTCTCGCAGGCCCTACCGGGGAGCTGTTTTTT